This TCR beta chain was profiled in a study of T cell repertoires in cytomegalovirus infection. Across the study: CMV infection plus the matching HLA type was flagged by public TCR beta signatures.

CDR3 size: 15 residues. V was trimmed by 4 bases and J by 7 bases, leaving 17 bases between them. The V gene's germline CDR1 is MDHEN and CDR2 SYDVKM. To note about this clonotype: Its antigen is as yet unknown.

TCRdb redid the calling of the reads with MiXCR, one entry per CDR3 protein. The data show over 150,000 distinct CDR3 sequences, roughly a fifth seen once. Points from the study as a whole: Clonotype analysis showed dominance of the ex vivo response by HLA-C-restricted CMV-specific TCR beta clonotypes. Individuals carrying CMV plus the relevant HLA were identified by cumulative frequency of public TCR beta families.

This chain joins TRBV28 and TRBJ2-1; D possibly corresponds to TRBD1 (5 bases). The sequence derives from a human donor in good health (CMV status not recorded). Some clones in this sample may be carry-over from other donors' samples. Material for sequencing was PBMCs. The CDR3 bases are TGTGCCAGCAGTTCTACTCGGGCAGGGTTGAATGAGCAGTTCTTC. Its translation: CASSSTRAGLNEQFF.